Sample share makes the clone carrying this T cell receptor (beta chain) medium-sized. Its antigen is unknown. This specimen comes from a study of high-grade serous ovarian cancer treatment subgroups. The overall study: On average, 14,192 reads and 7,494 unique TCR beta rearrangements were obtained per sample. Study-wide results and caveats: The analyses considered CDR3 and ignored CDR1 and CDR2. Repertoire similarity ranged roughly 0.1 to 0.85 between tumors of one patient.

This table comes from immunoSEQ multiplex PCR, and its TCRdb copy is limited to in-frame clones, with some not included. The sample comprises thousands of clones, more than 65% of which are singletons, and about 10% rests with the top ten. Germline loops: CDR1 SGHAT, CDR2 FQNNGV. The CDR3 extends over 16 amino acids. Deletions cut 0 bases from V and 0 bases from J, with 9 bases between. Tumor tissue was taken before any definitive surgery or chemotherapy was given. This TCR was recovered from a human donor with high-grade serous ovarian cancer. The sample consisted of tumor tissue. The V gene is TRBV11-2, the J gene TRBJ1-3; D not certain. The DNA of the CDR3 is TGTGCCAGCAGCTTAGAACAGAGACTCTCTGGAAACACCATATATTTT. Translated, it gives CASSLEQRLSGNTIYF.